What follows are 4 T cell receptor beta chains derived from one specimen sequenced in a study of graft-versus-host responses after intestinal transplantation. The protocol was immunoSEQ multiplex PCR, while the TCRdb copy is restricted to in-frame clones and leaves out a portion. The table shows tens of thousands of clones, with 85% to 90% occurring only once. These receptors have no known antigen. The starting material was unstimulated CD8+ T cells sorted from spleen or lymph node cells, obtained before transplant. The source is a human donor who was the organ donor for an intestinal transplant.

This clone was picked up one time. The chain is built from TRBV11-3 and TRBJ2-2; 8 positions agree with TRBD2. V trimming: 5 bases; J trimming: 10 bases; junction bases outside the gene matches: 6. Germline V gene data show CDR1 as SGHNT and CDR2 as YENEEA. The CDR3 extends over 13 amino acids. CDR3 nucleotide sequence: TGTGCCAGCAGCGCAGCGGGGGACATGGAGCTGTTTTTT. As protein: CASSAAGDMELFF.

The J gene is TRBJ2-1, the V gene TRBV6-5; 8 nucleotides line up with TRBD2. The length of the CDR3 is 16 residues. Per germline, CDR1 MNHEY and CDR2 SVGAGI. J gave up 6 bases and V 0 bases, and 7 bases lay outside the gene matches. The DNA for the CDR3 is TGTGCCAGCAGTTACTCAGCGGGGGAATTTAGCAATGAGCAGTTCTTC. This gives the protein CASSYSAGEFSNEQFF.

The V and J genes are TRBV7-3 and TRBJ2-1; weak D call: TRBD1 (6 bases). Germline CDR1 is SGHTA and CDR2 is FQGTGA. V was shortened by 5 bases and J by 6 bases, with 11 bases between the two germline ends. The CDR3 is 13 residues long. The CDR3 here is CASSDTGTNEQFF. CDR3 DNA: TGTGCCAGCAGCGATACAGGGACCAATGAGCAGTTCTTC. The whole variable domain, remainder taken from reference TRBV7-3 and TRBJ2-1, is GAGVSQTPSNKVTEKGKYVELRCDPISGHTALYWYRQSLGQGPEFLIYFQGTGAADDSGLPNDRFFAVRPEGSVSTLKIQRTERGDSAVYLCASSDTGTNEQFFGPGTRLTVL.

The CDR3 is CASSESGEGYTF. The CDR3 DNA reads as TGTGCCAGCAGTGAATCGGGGGAAGGCTACACCTTC. The rearrangement joins TRBV25-1 to TRBJ1-2, with D perhaps matching TRBD1 (5 bases). CDR3 size: 12 residues. Trimming shortened V by 1 base and J by 8 bases, and 8 bases separated the two germline ends. The germline V gene encodes CDR1 MGHDK and CDR2 SYGVNS.